This T cell receptor (beta chain) was observed in a study of T-cell memory formation after mild COVID-19. As to this clonotype: Its antigen is still unknown.

From the 5' RACE reads, TCRdb called clonotypes with MiXCR, one entry per CDR3 protein. The sample lists about 470,000 distinct CDR3 sequences; around 25% were seen once. The study's findings and limits: Clones which contracted sat mainly in CM and EM if CD4+, and in EMRA if CD8+. Pre-infection memory already had some responding clones, implying cross-reactive memory joined.

V gave up 7 bases and J gave up 9 bases, with 22 bases separating them. CDR3 length equals 14 residues. Germline CDR1 is SGHVS and CDR2 is FNYEAQ. The V call is TRBV7-6, the J call TRBJ2-7; D possibly corresponds to TRBD2 (5 bases). The origin of this receptor is an adult woman who had mild COVID-19 (a few samples of this study predate the infection). Cell type and time point are not known. Sequencing was carried out using PBMCs or a T cell subset sorted from them (not recorded which). The CDR3 spells CASTPGRGERGQYF. As DNA, the CDR3 is TGTGCCAGCACGCCGGGCCGGGGTGAACGTGGGCAGTACTTC. The full variable domain, in which reference TRBV7-6 and TRBJ2-7 provide the parts outside the CDR3, is GAGVSQSPRYKVTKRGQDVALRCDPISGHVSLYWYRQALGQGPEFLTYFNYEAQQDKSGLPNDRFSAERPEGSISTLTIQRTEQRDSAMYRCASTPGRGERGQYFGPGTRLTVT.